This TCR beta chain was captured in a study of blood T cell repertoires in COVID-19. Study as a whole: Material from acute and convalescent COVID-19 was sourced from the United States, Italy and Spain.

Resolution of symptoms, clearance, or two negative PCRs was present in recovered Cohort 3 donors. TCRdb's table, derived via immunoSEQ multiplex PCR, lists solely in-frame clones and lacks some. The table shows hundreds of thousands of clones, with 85% to 90% occurring only once. This clone was recorded a few times. The J segment lost 7 bases and the V segment lost 5 bases, leaving 4 bases of the junction unmatched. This CDR3 is built from 12 residues. Per the germline V gene, CDR1 is MNHEY and CDR2 is SVGEGT. The clonotype comes from a man in his thirties or forties who had recovered from COVID-19. The sample was PBMCs or T cells enriched from blood (not recorded which). V is TRBV6-2 or TRBV6-3 and J is TRBJ1-1, with 7 bases identical to TRBD1. The CDR3: CASSRGQNEAFF. The DNA of the CDR3 is TGTGCCAGCAGTAGGGGACAGAATGAAGCTTTCTTT.